This T cell receptor (beta chain) was sequenced in a study of chemoradiotherapy in HPV16-positive cancers. Points from the study as a whole: Non-HPV-specific T cells did not expand in tumors during treatment, whereas candidate HPV-specific clones and E7-related motifs did. HPV-responsive T-cell expansion during chemoradiotherapy was linked to improved recurrence-free survival in HPV16-positive patients. HPV-specific T cells were functionally defined from only a couple of HPV16-positive patients.

The CDR3 is made up of 17 amino acids. CDR1 and CDR2 (germline): SGHRS, YFSETQ. J lost 2 bases, V lost 4 bases, and 12 bases had no gene match. This clone was recorded once. Its target is not known. Profiled with immunoSEQ multiplex PCR; TCRdb holds only in-frame clones, not every one. The sample carries about 5,700 clones, approximately 89% recorded once. The sequence came from a human donor with HPV-associated anogenital cancer. The chain recombines TRBV5-1 with TRBJ2-1; 7 nucleotides agree with TRBD2. Sequencing was performed on blood, taken from a patient who underwent chemoradiotherapy. The CDR3 DNA sequence: TGCGCCAGCAGCCCGGGGGGAGGGCTATCGCCCTACAATGAGCAGTTCTTC. Translated: CASSPGGGLSPYNEQFF.